The source of this T cell receptor beta chain is a study of blood T cell repertoires in COVID-19. Study overall: Sources were T cells, B-cell-depleted T cells, or PBMCs; the material itself was cDNA or gDNA.

Repertoires were generated with immunoSEQ multiplex PCR, while TCRdb's copy carries only in-frame clones and drops some. The table lists about 150,000 clones, less than 90% of them singletons, with around 2.5% in the top ten. In germline, CDR1 is SGHTS, CDR2 YDEGEE. Trimming took 1 base from V and 0 from J, leaving 7 bases between them. This CDR3 spans 14 amino acids. Sequenced input: peripheral blood. The chain combines TRBV5-8 with TRBJ1-1; D uncertain. The clonotype comes from a woman between 65 and 79 years old with acute or convalescent COVID-19. The CDR3 protein is CASSLRTVNTEAFF. The CDR3 DNA is TGTGCCAGCAGCTTGAGAACGGTGAACACTGAAGCTTTCTTT.